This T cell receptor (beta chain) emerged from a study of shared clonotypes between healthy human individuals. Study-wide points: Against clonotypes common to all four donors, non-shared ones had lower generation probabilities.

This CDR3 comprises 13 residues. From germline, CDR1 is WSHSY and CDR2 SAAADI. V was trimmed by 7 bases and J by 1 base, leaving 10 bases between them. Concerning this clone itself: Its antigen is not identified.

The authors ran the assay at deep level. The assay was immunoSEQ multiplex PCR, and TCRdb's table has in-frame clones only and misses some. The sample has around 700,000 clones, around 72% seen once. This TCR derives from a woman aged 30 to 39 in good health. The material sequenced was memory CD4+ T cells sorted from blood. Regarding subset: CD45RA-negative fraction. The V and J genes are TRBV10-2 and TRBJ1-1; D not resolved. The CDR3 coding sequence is TGCGCCAGCACCCAGAAGGGGAACACTGAAGCTTTCTTT. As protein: CASTQKGNTEAFF.